The rows below give T cell receptor beta chains drawn from one sample of a study of siplizumab effects on memory and regulatory T cells. Repertoires were generated with immunoSEQ multiplex PCR, while TCRdb's copy carries only in-frame clones and drops some. The data show some 100,000 clones, with roughly 94% seen just once and about 1.4% held by the top ten. The sample was non-Treg CD4+ T cells sorted from blood. These receptors were taken from a human donor in good health. CDR3s include the opening cysteine and the closing phenylalanine or tryptophan. The D gene is left open where the match is weak. The size field is filled for only some rows; it gives once, few, many or a size class.

size	D	J	V	CDR3	DNA
-	TRBD1	TRBJ2-2	TRBV9	CASSVRQGSGELFF	TGTGCCAGCAGCGTACGACAGGGAAGCGGGGAGCTGTTTTTT
-	TRBD2	TRBJ2-7	TRBV10-3	CAISLNAPRLAGEYEQYF	TGTGCCATCAGTTTAAATGCGCCACGACTAGCGGGAGAGTACGAGCAGTACTTC
-	-	TRBJ2-7	TRBV5-1	CASSKEPGPSYEQYF	TGCGCCAGCAGCAAGGAACCGGGACCATCCTACGAGCAGTACTTC
-	TRBD2	TRBJ2-1	TRBV19	CASSIEAGISYNEQFF	TGTGCCAGTAGTATCGAAGCGGGAATCTCCTACAATGAGCAGTTCTTC
-	TRBD2	TRBJ2-3	TRBV7-9	CASSLRTSGTDTQYF	TGTGCCAGCAGCCTCCGGACTAGCGGGACAGATACGCAGTATTTT
-	-	TRBJ2-7	TRBV11-2	CASSLVQGSYEQYF	TGTGCCAGCAGCTTGGTCCAGGGGTCCTACGAGCAGTACTTC
-	TRBD1	TRBJ2-1	TRBV4-1	CASRRTGGRNEQFF	TGCGCCAGCCGTCGGACAGGGGGCCGAAATGAGCAGTTCTTC
-	-	TRBJ2-3	TRBV2	CASRNMGRLSTDTQYF	TGTGCCAGCAGGAACATGGGGCGGTTGAGCACAGATACGCAGTATTTT
once	TRBD1	TRBJ2-1	TRBV7-9	CASSLGTGGVVSYNEQFF	TGTGCCAGCAGCTTGGGCACAGGGGGAGTGGTGTCCTACAATGAGCAGTTCTTC
once	TRBD1	TRBJ1-4	TRBV5-1	CASSWADRTGTATNEKLFF	TGCGCCAGCAGCTGGGCTGATCGGACAGGGACTGCAACTAATGAAAAACTGTTTTTT
-	-	TRBJ2-7	TRBV4-1	CASSQGRSGAFYEQYF	TGCGCCAGCAGCCAAGGACGTTCCGGGGCCTTCTACGAGCAGTACTTC
-	-	TRBJ2-5	TRBV2	CASSESGETQYF	TGTGCCAGCAGTGAATCTGGGGAGACCCAGTACTTC
-	-	TRBJ1-3	TRBV6-6	CASSYEGTSGNTIYF	TGTGCCAGCAGTTACGAAGGGACTAGTGGAAACACCATATATTTT
-	-	TRBJ2-7	TRBV18	CASSPLSGTRPYEQYF	TGTGCCAGCTCACCACTTTCAGGGACTCGACCCTACGAGCAGTACTTC
-	-	TRBJ2-7	TRBV18	CASSPPGAGSREQYF	TGTGCCAGCTCACCACCGGGGGCGGGCTCTAGAGAGCAGTACTTC
-	-	TRBJ2-7	TRBV7-3	CASSLGEGAIVEQYF	TGTGCCAGCAGCTTAGGGGAGGGGGCTATCGTCGAGCAGTACTTC
-	-	TRBJ1-1	TRBV29-1	CSVGWTEAFF	TGCAGCGTTGGGTGGACAGAAGCTTTCTTT
once	TRBD2	TRBJ2-1	TRBV5-8	CASSRGLVNNEQFF	TGTGCCAGCAGCCGCGGACTAGTGAACAATGAGCAGTTCTTC
-	-	TRBJ2-7	TRBV7-2	CASSFRGGYEQYF	TGTGCCAGCAGCTTCAGGGGTGGCTACGAGCAGTACTTC
-	-	TRBJ2-5	TRBV14	CASSQDRGFGETQYF	TGTGCCAGCAGCCAAGATCGAGGATTTGGAGAGACCCAGTACTTC
-	-	TRBJ1-1	TRBV27	CASSFRPSSHEAFF	TGTGCCAGCAGTTTTCGACCCAGTAGTCACGAAGCTTTCTTT
-	-	TRBJ2-6	TRBV5-1	CASRSGPGANVLTF	TGCGCCAGCAGAAGTGGCCCTGGGGCCAACGTCCTGACTTTC
-	TRBD2	TRBJ2-7	TRBV28	CASSLAGGPSHEQYF	TGTGCCAGCAGTTTAGCGGGAGGGCCTTCCCACGAGCAGTACTTC
once	-	TRBJ2-3	TRBV7-9	CASSFYGASTDTQYF	TGTGCCAGCAGCTTTTACGGCGCTAGCACAGATACGCAGTATTTT
-	-	TRBJ2-3	TRBV6-6	CASTDSGGYTQYF	TGTGCCTCCACGGACAGTGGGGGTTATACGCAGTATTTT
-	TRBD1	TRBJ1-2	TRBV5-1	CASSRGTGNGYGYTF	TGCGCCAGCAGCAGAGGGACAGGGAATGGTTATGGCTACACCTTC
-	TRBD1	TRBJ2-1	TRBV11-2	CASSLTGGNYNEQFF	TGTGCCAGCAGCCTGACAGGGGGCAACTACAATGAGCAGTTCTTC
-	-	TRBJ2-7	TRBV5-1	CASSFHFTYEQYF	TGCGCCAGCAGCTTCCACTTTACCTACGAGCAGTACTTC
once	-	TRBJ2-1	TRBV29-1	CTGELDAGDEQFF	TGCACGGGTGAATTAGACGCCGGGGACGAGCAGTTCTTC